The T cell receptor beta chain under discussion was sequenced for a study of blood T cells in healthy people across ages. Across the whole study: Roughly one uniquely barcoded beta molecule per two T cells was captured.

The authors ran a second PCR of 7 to 11 cycles using a sample-barcoded 5' primer and a J-beta primer mix. MiXCR, run by TCRdb on the 5' RACE reads, gives a single entry per CDR3 protein. The sample includes about 780,000 distinct CDR3 sequences, roughly 46% seen only once; the top ten take approximately 18%. With 3 bases clipped from V and 12 bases from J, the junction kept 8 bases outside the gene matches. This CDR3 has 13 residues. Germline lookup yields CDR1 SQVTM and CDR2 ANQGSEA. About this clonotype: Its antigen is unknown.

The study's findings and limits: It was found that TCR beta diversity correlated strongly with the percentage of naive T cells.

The source of this sequence is a man at least 80 years old in good health. The sample consisted of blood. V usage is TRBV29-1 and J usage is TRBJ2-2; 9 bases align to TRBD1. The CDR3 spells CSVEGQGEGKLFF. The CDR3 nucleotides read TGCAGCGTTGAGGGACAGGGTGAGGGGAAGCTGTTTTTT.